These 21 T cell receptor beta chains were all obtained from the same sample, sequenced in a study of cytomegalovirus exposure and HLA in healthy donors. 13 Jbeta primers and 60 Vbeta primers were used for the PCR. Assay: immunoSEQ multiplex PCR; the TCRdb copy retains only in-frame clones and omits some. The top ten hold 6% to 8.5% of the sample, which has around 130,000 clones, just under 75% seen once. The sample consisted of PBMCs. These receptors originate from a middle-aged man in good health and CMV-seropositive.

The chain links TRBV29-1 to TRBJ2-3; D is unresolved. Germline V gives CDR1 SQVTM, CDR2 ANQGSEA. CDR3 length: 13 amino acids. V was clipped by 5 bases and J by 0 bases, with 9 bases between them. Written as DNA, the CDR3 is TGCAGCGTTAACTCCCCCAGCACAGATACGCAGTATTTT. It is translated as CSVNSPSTDTQYF.

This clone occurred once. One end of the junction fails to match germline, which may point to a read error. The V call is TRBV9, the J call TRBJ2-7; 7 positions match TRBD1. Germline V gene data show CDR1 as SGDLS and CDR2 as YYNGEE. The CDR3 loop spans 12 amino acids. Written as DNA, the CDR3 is TGTGCCAGCAGCCCACTACGACAGGGATCGCACTTC. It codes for CASSPLRQGSHF.

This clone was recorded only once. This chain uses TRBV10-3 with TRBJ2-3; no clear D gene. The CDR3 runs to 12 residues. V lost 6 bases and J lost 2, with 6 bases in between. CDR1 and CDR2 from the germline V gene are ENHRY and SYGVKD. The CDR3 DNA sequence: TGTGCCATCAGCCCTAACACAGATACGCAGTATTTT. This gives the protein CAISPNTDTQYF.

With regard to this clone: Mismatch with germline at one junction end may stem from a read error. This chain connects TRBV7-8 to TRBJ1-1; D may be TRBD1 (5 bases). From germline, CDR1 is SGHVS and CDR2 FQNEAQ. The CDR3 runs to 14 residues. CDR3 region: CASSLIQVNTKAFF. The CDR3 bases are TGTGCCAGCAGCCTAATACAGGTTAACACTAAAGCTTTCTTT.

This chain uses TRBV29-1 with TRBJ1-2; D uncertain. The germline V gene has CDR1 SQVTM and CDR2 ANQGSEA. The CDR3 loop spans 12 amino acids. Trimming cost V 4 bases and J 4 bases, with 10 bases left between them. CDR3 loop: CSVVSGTYGYTF. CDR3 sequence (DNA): TGCAGCGTTGTTTCAGGAACCTATGGCTACACCTTC.

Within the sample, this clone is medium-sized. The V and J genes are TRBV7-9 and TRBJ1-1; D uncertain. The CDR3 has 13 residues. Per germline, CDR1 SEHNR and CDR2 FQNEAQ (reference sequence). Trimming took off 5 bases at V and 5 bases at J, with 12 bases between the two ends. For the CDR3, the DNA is TGTGCCAGCAGCGCCCGGGAAGGGACTGAAGCTTTCTTT. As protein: CASSAREGTEAFF.

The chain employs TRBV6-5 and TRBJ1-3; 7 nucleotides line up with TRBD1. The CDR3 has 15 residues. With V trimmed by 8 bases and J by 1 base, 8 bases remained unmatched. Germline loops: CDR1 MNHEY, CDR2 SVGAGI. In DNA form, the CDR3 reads TGTGCCAGCCACGTCCTACAGGGGTCTGGAAACACCATATATTTT. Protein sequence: CASHVLQGSGNTIYF.

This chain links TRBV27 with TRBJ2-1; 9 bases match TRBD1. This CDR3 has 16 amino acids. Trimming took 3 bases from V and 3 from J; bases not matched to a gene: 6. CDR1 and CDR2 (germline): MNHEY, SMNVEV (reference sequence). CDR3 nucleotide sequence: TGTGCCAGCAGTTTTACCGACAGGGGGATCTACAATGAGCAGTTCTTC. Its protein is CASSFTDRGIYNEQFF.

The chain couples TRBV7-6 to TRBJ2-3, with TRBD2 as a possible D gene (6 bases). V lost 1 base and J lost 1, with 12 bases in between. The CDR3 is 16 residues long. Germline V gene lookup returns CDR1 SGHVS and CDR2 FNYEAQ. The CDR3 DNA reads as TGTGCCAGCAGCTTAGAAACCGGCGGGGGCACAGATACGCAGTATTTT. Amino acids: CASSLETGGGTDTQYF.

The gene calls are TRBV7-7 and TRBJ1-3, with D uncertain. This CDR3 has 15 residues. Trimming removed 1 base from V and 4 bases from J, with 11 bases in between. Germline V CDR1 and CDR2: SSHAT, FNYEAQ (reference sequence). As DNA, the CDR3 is TGTGCCAGCAGCTTAGTCCACGGTATAGGAAACACCATATATTTT. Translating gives CASSLVHGIGNTIYF.

The CDR3 DNA is TGTGCCAGCAGTTTGGTGTGGGACAGGAACACTGAAGCTTTCTTT. Translating gives CASSLVWDRNTEAFF. The gene calls are TRBV27 and TRBJ1-1; TRBD1 matches at 7 bases. Germline V gene lookup returns CDR1 MNHEY and CDR2 SMNVEV (reference sequence). Trimming took 3 bases from V and 1 from J; bases not matched to a gene: 5. CDR3 size: 15 residues.

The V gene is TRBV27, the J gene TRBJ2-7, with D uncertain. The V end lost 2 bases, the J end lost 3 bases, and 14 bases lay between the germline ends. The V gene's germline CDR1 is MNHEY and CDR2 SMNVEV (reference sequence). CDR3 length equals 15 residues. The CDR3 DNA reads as TGTGCCAGCAGTTTAAACCCCCGGCGGCTCTACGAGCAGTACTTC. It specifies CASSLNPRRLYEQYF.

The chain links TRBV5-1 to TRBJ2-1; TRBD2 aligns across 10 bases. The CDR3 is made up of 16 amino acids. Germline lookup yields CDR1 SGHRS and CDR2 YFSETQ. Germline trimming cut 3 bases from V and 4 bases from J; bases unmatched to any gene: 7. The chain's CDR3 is CASSSEETSGYNEQFF. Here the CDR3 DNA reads TGCGCCAGCAGCTCGGAGGAGACTAGCGGGTACAATGAGCAGTTCTTC.

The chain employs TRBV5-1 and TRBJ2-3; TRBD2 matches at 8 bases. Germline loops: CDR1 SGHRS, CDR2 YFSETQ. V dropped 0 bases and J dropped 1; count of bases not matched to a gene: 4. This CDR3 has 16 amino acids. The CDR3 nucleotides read TGCGCCAGCAGCTTGGCAGGGCGGGAGGGCACAGATACGCAGTATTTT. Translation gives CASSLAGREGTDTQYF.

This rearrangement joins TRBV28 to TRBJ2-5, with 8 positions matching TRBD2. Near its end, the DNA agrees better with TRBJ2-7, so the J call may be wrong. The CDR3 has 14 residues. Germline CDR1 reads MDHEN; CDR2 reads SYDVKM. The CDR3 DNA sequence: TGTGCCAGCAGCCCGAGAGCGGGAGCCTACGAGCAGTACTTC. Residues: CASSPRAGAYEQYF.

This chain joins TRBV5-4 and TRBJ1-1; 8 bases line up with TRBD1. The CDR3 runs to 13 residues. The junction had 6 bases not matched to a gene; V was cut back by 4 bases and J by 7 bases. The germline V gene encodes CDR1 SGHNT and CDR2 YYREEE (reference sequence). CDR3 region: CASSPGQGFEAFF. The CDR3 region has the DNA TGTGCCAGCAGCCCCGGACAGGGCTTTGAAGCTTTCTTT.

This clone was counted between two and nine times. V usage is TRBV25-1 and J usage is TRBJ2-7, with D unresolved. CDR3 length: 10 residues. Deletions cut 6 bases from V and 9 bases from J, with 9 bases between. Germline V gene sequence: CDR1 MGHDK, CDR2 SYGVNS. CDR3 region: CASRGDGQYF. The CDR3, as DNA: TGTGCCAGCAGGGGCGACGGGCAGTACTTC.

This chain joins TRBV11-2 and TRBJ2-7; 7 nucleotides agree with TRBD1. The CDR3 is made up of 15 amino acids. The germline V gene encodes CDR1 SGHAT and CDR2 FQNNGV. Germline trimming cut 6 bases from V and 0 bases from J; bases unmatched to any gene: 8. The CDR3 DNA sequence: TGTGCCAGCAGGGACCTGACAGGGTTCTCCTACGAGCAGTACTTC. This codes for CASRDLTGFSYEQYF.

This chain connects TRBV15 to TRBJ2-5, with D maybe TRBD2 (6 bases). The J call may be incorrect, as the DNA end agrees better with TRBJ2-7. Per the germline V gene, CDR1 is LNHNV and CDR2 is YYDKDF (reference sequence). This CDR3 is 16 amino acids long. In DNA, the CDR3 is TGTGCCACCAGCAGAGATGCCGGGAGACGTCTAGGCGAGCAGTACTTC. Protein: CATSRDAGRRLGEQYF.

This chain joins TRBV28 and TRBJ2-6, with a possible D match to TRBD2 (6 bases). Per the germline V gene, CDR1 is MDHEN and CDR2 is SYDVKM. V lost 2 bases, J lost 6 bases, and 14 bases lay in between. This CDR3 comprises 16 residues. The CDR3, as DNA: TGTGCCAGCAGTTTAGGCGGGGCACTAGTGGCCAACGTCCTGACTTTC. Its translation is CASSLGGALVANVLTF.

CDR3 residues: CASSSGAGQGYNEQFF. The DNA for the CDR3 is TGCGCCAGCAGCTCCGGGGCGGGACAGGGTTACAATGAGCAGTTCTTC. The chain combines TRBV5-1 with TRBJ2-1, with TRBD1 matching 9 bases. V lost 3 bases to trimming and J lost 4 bases; unmatched junction nucleotides: 8. Germline V CDR1 and CDR2: SGHRS, YFSETQ. This CDR3 is 16 amino acids long.